This T cell receptor (beta chain) was recorded in a study of blood T cell repertoires in COVID-19. TCRdb's copy holds only in-frame clones and misses some; the assay was immunoSEQ multiplex PCR. The profile shows around 240,000 clones, roughly 85% of them singletons. Germline CDR1 is SGHVS and CDR2 is FQNEAQ. Trimming stripped 6 bases from V and 3 bases from J, with 12 bases between. This CDR3 is 13 amino acids long. This receptor was obtained from a woman aged 45-59 years who had recovered from COVID-19. The sequenced sample was PBMCs or T cells enriched from blood (not recorded which). V gene TRBV7-8 combines with J gene TRBJ2-7, with D uncertain. The CDR3 DNA follows: TGTGCCAGCAGTAGAGTCCAAATCTACGAGCAGTACTTC. Encoded protein: CASSRVQIYEQYF.